One and the same sample provided the 3 T cell receptor beta chains below, sequenced in a study of blood T cell repertoires in COVID-19. Using immunoSEQ multiplex PCR, the repertoire was profiled, and TCRdb retains in-frame clones only, with some absent. The data show around 120,000 clones, 87% seen once. Sequenced sample: peripheral blood. The receptors were gathered from a woman aged 70-85 years with acute or convalescent COVID-19.

The rearrangement links TRBV15 to TRBJ2-7, with 9 bases identical to TRBD1. This CDR3 is 14 amino acids long. The V segment lost 3 bases and the J segment 5 bases; nucleotides outside the gene matches: 5. CDR1 and CDR2 from the germline V gene are LNHNV and YYDKDF (reference sequence). The CDR3 loop reads CATSSSGQGNEQYF. The CDR3 region has the DNA TGTGCCACCAGCAGTTCAGGACAGGGGAACGAGCAGTACTTC.

A few counts support this clone. This chain links TRBV24-1 with TRBJ2-2; a weak D match, TRBD2 (6 bases). Trimming removed 7 bases at V and 3 bases at J, with 11 bases between. The V gene's germline CDR1 is KGHDR and CDR2 SFDVKD. CDR3 size: 14 residues. The CDR3 coding sequence is TGTGCCACCAGGGAGGGGACCGACACCGGGGAGCTGTTTTTT. Protein product: CATREGTDTGELFF.

The V call is TRBV5-1, the J call TRBJ1-1; tentatively, D is TRBD1 (6 bases). Germline V gene data show CDR1 as SGHRS and CDR2 as YFSETQ. V gave up 0 bases and J gave up 1 base, with 13 bases separating them. The CDR3 consists of 16 residues. CDR3 in DNA: TGCGCCAGCAGCTTGGCCCTGGACAGAGCGAACACTGAAGCTTTCTTT. Its protein product is CASSLALDRANTEAFF.